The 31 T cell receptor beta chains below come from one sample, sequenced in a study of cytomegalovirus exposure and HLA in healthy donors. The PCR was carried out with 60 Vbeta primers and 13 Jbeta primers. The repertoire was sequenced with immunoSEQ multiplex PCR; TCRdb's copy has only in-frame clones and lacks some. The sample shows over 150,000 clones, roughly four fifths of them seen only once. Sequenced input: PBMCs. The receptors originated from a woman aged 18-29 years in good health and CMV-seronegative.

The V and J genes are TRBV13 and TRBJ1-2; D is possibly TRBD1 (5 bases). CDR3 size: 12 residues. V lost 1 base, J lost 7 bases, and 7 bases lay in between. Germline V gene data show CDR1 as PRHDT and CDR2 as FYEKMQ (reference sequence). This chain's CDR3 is CASSLAGGGYTF. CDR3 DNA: TGTGCCAGCAGCTTAGCGGGGGGTGGCTACACCTTC.

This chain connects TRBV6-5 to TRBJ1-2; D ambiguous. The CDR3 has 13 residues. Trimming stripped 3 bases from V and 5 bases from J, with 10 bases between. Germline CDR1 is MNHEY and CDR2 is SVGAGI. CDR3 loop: CASSYGELYGYTF. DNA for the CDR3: TGTGCCAGCAGTTATGGGGAGCTTTATGGCTACACCTTC.

As DNA, the CDR3 is TGTGCCAGTAGTATGGCAGGGGGTCCGATAAATCAGCCCCAGCATTTT. Translated, it gives CASSMAGGPINQPQHF. The chain has TRBV19 and TRBJ1-5; 7 nucleotides align to TRBD1. CDR3 size: 16 residues. Trimming took 3 bases from V and 4 from J; bases not matched to a gene: 9. CDR1 and CDR2 from the germline V gene are LNHDA and SQIVND (reference sequence).

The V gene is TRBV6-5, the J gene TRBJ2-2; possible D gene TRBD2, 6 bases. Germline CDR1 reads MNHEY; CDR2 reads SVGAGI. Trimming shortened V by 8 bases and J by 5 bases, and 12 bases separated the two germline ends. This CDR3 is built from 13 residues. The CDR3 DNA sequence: TGTGCCAGCCAGTTAGCGGAGACCGGGGAGCTGTTTTTT. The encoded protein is CASQLAETGELFF.

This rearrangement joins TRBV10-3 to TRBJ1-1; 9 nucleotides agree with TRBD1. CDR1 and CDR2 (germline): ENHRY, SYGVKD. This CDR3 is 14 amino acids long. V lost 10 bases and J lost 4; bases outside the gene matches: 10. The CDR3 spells CASGPTGGGTEAFF. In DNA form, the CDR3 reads TGTGCCAGCGGGCCTACAGGGGGCGGCACTGAAGCTTTCTTT.

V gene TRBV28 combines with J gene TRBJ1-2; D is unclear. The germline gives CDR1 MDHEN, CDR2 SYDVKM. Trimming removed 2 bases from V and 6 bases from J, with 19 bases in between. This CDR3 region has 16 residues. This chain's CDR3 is CASSLRDYGRRDGYTF. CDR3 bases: TGTGCCAGCAGTTTAAGGGATTATGGAAGGAGGGATGGCTACACCTTC.

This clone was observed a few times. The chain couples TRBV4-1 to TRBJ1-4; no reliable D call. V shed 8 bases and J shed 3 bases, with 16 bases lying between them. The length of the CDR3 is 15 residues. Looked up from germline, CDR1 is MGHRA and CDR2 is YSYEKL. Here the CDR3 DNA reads TGCGCCAGCGCCCGAAGGGAGACCTCTAATGAAAAACTGTTTTTT. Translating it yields CASARRETSNEKLFF.

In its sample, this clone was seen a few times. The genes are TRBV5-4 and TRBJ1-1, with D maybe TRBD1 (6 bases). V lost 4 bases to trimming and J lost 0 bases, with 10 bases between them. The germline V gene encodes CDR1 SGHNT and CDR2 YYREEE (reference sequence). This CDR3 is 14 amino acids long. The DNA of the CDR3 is TGTGCCAGCAGCACACAGGGACTGAACACTGAAGCTTTCTTT. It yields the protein CASSTQGLNTEAFF.

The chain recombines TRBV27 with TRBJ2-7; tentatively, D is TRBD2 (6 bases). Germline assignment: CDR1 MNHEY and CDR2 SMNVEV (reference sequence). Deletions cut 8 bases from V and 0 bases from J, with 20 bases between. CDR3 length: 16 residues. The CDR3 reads CASSSSAGGLSYEQYF. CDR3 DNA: TGTGCCAGCTCCTCGTCAGCCGGGGGACTCTCCTACGAGCAGTACTTC.

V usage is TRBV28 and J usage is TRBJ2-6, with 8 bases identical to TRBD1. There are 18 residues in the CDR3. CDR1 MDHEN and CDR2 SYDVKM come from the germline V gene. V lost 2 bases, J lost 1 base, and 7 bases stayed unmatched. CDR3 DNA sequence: TGTGCCAGCAGTTTAGCAGGGGGCAGATGGTCTGGGGCCAACGTCCTGACTTTC. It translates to CASSLAGGRWSGANVLTF.

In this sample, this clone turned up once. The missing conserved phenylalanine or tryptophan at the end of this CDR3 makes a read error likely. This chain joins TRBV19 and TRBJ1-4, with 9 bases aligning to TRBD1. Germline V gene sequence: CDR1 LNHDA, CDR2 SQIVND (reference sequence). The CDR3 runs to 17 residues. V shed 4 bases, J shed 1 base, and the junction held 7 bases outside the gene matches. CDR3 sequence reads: CASSTTGTGRTNEKLFL. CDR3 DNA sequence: TGTGCCAGTAGTACGACCGGGACAGGGAGAACTAATGAAAAACTGTTTCTT.

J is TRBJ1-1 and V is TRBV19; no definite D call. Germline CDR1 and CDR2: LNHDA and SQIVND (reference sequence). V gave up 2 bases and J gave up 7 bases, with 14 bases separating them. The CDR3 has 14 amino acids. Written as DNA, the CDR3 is TGTGCCAGTAGTATAACCGTTTTGTCGGGTGAAGCTTTCTTT. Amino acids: CASSITVLSGEAFF.

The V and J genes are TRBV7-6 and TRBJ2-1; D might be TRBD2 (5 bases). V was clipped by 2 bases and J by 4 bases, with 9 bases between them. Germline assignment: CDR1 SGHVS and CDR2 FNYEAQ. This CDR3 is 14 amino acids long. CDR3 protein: CASSLFGDYNEQFF. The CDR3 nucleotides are TGTGCCAGCAGCTTATTCGGGGATTACAATGAGCAGTTCTTC.

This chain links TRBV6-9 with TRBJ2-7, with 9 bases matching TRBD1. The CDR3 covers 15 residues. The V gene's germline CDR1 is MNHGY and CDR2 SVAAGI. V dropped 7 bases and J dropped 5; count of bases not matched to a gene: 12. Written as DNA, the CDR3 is TGTGCCAGCACAATGGACAGGGGACGGAAAGACGAGCAGTACTTC. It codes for CASTMDRGRKDEQYF.

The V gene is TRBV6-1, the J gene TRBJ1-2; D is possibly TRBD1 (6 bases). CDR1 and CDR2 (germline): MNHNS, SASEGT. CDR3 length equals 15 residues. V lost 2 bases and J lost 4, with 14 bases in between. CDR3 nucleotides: TGTGCCAGCAGTGAATCATACATGGGGGCCTATGGCTACACCTTC. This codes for CASSESYMGAYGYTF.

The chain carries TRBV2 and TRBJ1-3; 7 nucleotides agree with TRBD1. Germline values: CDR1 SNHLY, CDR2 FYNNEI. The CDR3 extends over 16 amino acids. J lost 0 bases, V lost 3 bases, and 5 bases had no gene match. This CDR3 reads CASSESTGFSGNTIYF. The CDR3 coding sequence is TGTGCCAGCAGTGAGTCGACAGGGTTCTCTGGAAACACCATATATTTT.

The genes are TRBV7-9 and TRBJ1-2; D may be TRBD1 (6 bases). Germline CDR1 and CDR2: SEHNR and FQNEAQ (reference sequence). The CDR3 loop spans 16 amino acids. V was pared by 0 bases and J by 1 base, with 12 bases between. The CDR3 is CASSLADRTFNYGYTF. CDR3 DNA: TGTGCCAGCAGCTTAGCCGACAGGACCTTTAACTATGGCTACACCTTC.

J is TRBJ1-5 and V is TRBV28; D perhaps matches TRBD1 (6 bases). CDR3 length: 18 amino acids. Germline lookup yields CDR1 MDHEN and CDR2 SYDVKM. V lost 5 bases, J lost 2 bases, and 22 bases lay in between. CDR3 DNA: TGTGCCAGCAGTCAACCCCGATGGCAGGGGAACGGCAATCAGCCCCAGCATTTT. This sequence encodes CASSQPRWQGNGNQPQHF.

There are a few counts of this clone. CDR3 in amino acids: CASSGDRGLNNEKLFF. The CDR3 DNA reads as TGTGCCAGCAGTGGGGACAGGGGGCTCAATAATGAAAAACTGTTTTTT. V gene TRBV25-1 combines with J gene TRBJ1-4; 12 bases are a match to TRBD1. The CDR3 consists of 16 residues. CDR1 is MGHDK, CDR2 SYGVNS, per germline. V trimming: 4 bases; J trimming: 4 bases; junction bases outside the gene matches: 4.

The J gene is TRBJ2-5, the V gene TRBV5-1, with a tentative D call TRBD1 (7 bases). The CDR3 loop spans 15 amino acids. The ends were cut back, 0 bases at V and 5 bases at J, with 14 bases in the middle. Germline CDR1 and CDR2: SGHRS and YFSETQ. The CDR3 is CASSLAGGQQETQYF. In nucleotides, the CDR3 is TGCGCCAGCAGCTTGGCCGGGGGACAGCAGGAGACCCAGTACTTC.

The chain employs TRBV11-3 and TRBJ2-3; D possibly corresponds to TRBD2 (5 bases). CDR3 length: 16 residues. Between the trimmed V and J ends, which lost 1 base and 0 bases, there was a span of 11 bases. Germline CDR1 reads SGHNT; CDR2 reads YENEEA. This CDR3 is CASSLGQRESTDTQYF. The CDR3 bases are TGTGCCAGCAGCTTAGGGCAGAGGGAGAGCACAGATACGCAGTATTTT.

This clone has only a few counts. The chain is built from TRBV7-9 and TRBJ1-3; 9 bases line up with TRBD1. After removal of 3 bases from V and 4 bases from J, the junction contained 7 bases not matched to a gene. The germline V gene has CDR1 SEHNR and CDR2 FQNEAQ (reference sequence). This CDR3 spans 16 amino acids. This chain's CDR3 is CASSFKQGAPGNTIYF. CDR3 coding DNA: TGTGCCAGCAGCTTCAAACAGGGGGCGCCCGGAAACACCATATATTTT.

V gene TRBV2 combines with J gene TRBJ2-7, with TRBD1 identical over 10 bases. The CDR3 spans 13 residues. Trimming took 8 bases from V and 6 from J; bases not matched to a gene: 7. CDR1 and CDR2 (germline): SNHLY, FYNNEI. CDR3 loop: CASGGTGEVEQYF. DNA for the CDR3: TGTGCCAGCGGGGGGACAGGGGAAGTCGAGCAGTACTTC.

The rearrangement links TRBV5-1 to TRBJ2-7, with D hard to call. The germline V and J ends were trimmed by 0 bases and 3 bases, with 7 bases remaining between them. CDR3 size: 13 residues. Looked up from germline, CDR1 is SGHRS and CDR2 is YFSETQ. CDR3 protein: CASSLGLDYEQYF. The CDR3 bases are TGCGCCAGCAGCTTGGGGCTAGACTACGAGCAGTACTTC.

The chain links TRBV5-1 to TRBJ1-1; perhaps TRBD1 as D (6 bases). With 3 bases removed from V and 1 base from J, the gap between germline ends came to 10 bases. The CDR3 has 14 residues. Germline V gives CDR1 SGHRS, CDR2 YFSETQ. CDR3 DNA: TGCGCCAGCAGCTGGGGGCAGGGGAACACTGAAGCTTTCTTT. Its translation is CASSWGQGNTEAFF.

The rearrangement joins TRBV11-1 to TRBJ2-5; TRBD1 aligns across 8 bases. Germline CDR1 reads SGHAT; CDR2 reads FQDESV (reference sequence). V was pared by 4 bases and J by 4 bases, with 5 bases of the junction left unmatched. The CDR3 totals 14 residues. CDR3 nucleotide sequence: TGTGCCAGCAGCTCCCGGACAGGGCCAGAGACCCAGTACTTC. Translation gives CASSSRTGPETQYF.

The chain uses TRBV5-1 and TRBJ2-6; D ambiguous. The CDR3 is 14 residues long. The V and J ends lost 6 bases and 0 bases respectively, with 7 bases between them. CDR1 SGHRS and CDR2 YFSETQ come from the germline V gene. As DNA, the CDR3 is TGCGCCAGCACTACCTACTCTGGGGCCAACGTCCTGACTTTC. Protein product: CASTTYSGANVLTF.

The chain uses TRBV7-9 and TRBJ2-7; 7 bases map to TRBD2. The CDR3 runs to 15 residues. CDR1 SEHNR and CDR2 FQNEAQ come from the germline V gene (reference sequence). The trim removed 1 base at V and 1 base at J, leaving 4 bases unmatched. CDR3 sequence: CASSLGEGHSYEQYF. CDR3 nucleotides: TGTGCCAGCAGCTTAGGGGAGGGCCATTCCTACGAGCAGTACTTC.

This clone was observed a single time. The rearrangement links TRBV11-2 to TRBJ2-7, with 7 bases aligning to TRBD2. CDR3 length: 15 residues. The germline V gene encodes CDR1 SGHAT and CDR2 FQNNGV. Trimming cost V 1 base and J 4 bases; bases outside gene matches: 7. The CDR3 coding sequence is TGTGCCAGCAGCTTAGTCGGGGGGAGGAGGTACGAGCAGTACTTC. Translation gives CASSLVGGRRYEQYF. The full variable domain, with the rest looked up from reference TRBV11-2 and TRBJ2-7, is EAGVAQSPRYKIIEKRQSVAFWCNPISGHATLYWYQQILGQGPKLLIQFQNNGVVDDSQLPKDRFSAERLKGVDSTLKIQPAKLEDSAVYLCASSLVGGRRYEQYFGPGTRLTVT.

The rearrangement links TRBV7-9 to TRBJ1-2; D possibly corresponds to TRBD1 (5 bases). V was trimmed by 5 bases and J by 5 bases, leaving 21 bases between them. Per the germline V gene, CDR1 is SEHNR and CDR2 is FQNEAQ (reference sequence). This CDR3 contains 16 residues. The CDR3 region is CASSRGGAQLLYGYTF. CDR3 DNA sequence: TGTGCCAGCAGCCGCGGAGGGGCCCAACTATTGTATGGCTACACCTTC.

CDR3 region: CASSVDRGWTEAFF. CDR3 DNA: TGTGCCAGCAGTGTTGACAGGGGTTGGACTGAAGCTTTCTTT. The genes are TRBV6-1 and TRBJ1-1; the match to TRBD1 covers 8 bases. Germline values: CDR1 MNHNS, CDR2 SASEGT. With V trimmed by 4 bases and J by 5 bases, 6 bases remained unmatched. The CDR3 covers 14 residues.